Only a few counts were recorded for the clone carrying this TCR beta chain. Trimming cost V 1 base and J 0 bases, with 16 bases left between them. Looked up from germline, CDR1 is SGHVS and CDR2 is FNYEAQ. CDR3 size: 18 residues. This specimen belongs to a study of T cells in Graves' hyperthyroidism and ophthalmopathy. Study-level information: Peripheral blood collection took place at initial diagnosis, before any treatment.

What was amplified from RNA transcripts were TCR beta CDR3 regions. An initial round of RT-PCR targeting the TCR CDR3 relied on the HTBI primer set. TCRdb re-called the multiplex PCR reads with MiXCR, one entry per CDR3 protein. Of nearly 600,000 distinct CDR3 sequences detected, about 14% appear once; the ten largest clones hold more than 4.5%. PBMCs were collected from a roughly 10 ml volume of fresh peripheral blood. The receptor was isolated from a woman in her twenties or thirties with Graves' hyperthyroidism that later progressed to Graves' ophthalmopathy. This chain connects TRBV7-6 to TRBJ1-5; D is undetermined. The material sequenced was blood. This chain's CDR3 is CASSLESRVLYSNQPQHF. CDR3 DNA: TGTGCCAGCAGCTTAGAGAGCAGAGTACTTTATAGCAATCAGCCCCAGCATTTT.